One and the same sample provided the 24 T cell receptor beta chains below, sequenced in a study of blood T cell repertoires in COVID-19. Using immunoSEQ multiplex PCR, the repertoire was profiled, and TCRdb retains in-frame clones only, with some absent. The table shows approximately 86,000 clones, with about 89% occurring only once. The sequenced sample was peripheral blood. These receptors were taken from a man in his forties or fifties with acute or convalescent COVID-19.

The chain employs TRBV2 and TRBJ1-4, with 8 nucleotides matching TRBD1. Looked up from germline, CDR1 is SNHLY and CDR2 is FYNNEI. J lost 1 base, V lost 6 bases, and 1 base had no gene match. There are 14 residues in the CDR3. The CDR3 region has the DNA TGTGCCAGCAGCGACAGGGGAACTAATGAAAAACTGTTTTTT. It codes for CASSDRGTNEKLFF.

This rearrangement joins TRBV30 to TRBJ1-1; possible D gene TRBD1, 6 bases. This CDR3 has 11 residues. The germline CDR1 and CDR2 sequences are GTSNPN and SVGIG (reference sequence). Trimming took 3 bases from V and 7 from J, leaving 9 bases between them. In DNA, the CDR3 is TGTGCCTGGAGCACAGGGATTGAAGCTTTCTTT. Translating gives CAWSTGIEAFF. Variable domain in full (rest from reference TRBV30 and TRBJ1-1): SQTIHQWPATLVQPVGSPLSLECTVEGTSNPNLYWYRQAAGRGLQLLFYSVGIGQISSEVPQNLSASRPQDRQFILSSKKLLLSDSGFYLCAWSTGIEAFFGQGTRLTVV.

The rearrangement joins TRBV29-1 to TRBJ1-1, with D perhaps matching TRBD1 (5 bases). Germline V gene lookup returns CDR1 SQVTM and CDR2 ANQGSEA. V was trimmed by 4 bases and J by 2 bases, leaving 11 bases between them. The CDR3 is 13 residues long. In DNA form, the CDR3 reads TGCAGCGTTGCTAGACAGATAAACACTGAAGCTTTCTTT. Its translation: CSVARQINTEAFF.

V gene TRBV11-2 combines with J gene TRBJ1-1, with D perhaps TRBD1 (6 bases). The V gene lost 0 bases and the J gene lost 11 bases, with 13 bases spanning the gap. Germline CDR1 is SGHAT and CDR2 is FQNNGV. There are 13 residues in the CDR3. This CDR3 is CASSLESTGRAFF. CDR3 in DNA: TGTGCCAGCAGCTTAGAGTCCACAGGGCGGGCTTTCTTT.

Only a few counts were recorded for this clone. V usage is TRBV3-1 (or the pseudogene TRBV3-2) and J usage is TRBJ1-4, with a weak D call TRBD1 (5 bases). V was pared by 4 bases and J by 10 bases, with 19 bases between. CDR3 length equals 15 residues. Germline loops: CDR1 LGHDT, CDR2 YNNKEL (reference sequence). CDR3 nucleotides: TGTGCCAGCAGCCCCCAAGCGGGCCTAAGGGGAAAACTGTTTTTT. Residues: CASSPQAGLRGKLFF.

The V call is TRBV30, the J call TRBJ2-4; D possibly corresponds to TRBD1 (6 bases). Trimming shortened V by 0 bases and J by 4 bases, and 13 bases separated the two germline ends. CDR1 is GTSNPN, CDR2 SVGIG, per germline (reference sequence). This CDR3 comprises 15 residues. The CDR3 nucleotides are TGTGCCTGGAGTGTACGTGCCAGGGGAAAAAACATTCAGTACTTC. As protein: CAWSVRARGKNIQYF.

V is TRBV6-5 and J is TRBJ1-2; 7 bases line up with TRBD1. The CDR3 consists of 13 residues. From germline, CDR1 is MNHEY and CDR2 SVGAGI. The V and J ends lost 6 bases and 4 bases, in that order; junction bases with no gene match: 5. The CDR3 loop is CASRGDSAYGYTF. DNA of the CDR3: TGTGCCAGCAGGGGGGACAGCGCCTATGGCTACACCTTC.

This chain joins TRBV6-5 and TRBJ2-7; 7 nucleotides match TRBD1. J was trimmed by 3 bases and V by 3 bases; bases with no gene match: 11. The CDR3 has 16 amino acids. Germline CDR1 reads MNHEY; CDR2 reads SVGAGI. The CDR3 coding sequence is TGTGCCAGCAGTTATGGGATTCGGACAGGCTACTACGAGCAGTACGTC. Protein: CASSYGIRTGYYEQYV.

The CDR3 loop is CASSPSETQYF. CDR3 DNA sequence: TGTGCCAGCAGTCCGTCAGAGACCCAGTACTTC. The genes are TRBV7-3 and TRBJ2-5, with no clear D. Germline-derived CDR1 and CDR2 are SGHTA and FQGTGA. V was shortened by 6 bases and J by 4 bases, with 6 bases between the two germline ends. CDR3 size: 11 residues.

The V gene is TRBV7-9, the J gene TRBJ1-4; D might be TRBD1 (5 bases). There are 15 residues in the CDR3. Germline lookup yields CDR1 SEHNR and CDR2 FQNEAQ (reference sequence). The V end was cut by 5 bases, the J end by 8 bases, with 18 bases between. The CDR3 DNA follows: TGTGCCAGCAGCCCGCGGGGTACAGAGGGGGAAAAACTGTTTTTT. It translates to CASSPRGTEGEKLFF.

This clone was observed a single time. The chain uses TRBV7-3 and TRBJ1-6; D unresolved. This CDR3 is built from 13 residues. Germline V gene lookup returns CDR1 SGHTA and CDR2 FQGTGA. The germline V and J ends were trimmed by 1 base and 7 bases, with 5 bases remaining between them. The CDR3, as DNA: TGTGCCAGCAGCTTAAATGCGAATTCACCCCTCCACTTT. Translating gives CASSLNANSPLHF. Supplemented by reference TRBV7-3 and TRBJ1-6, the full variable domain reads GAGVSQTPSNKVTEKGKYVELRCDPISGHTALYWYRQSLGQGPEFLIYFQGTGAADDSGLPNDRFFAVRPEGSVSTLKIQRTERGDSAVYLCASSLNANSPLHFGNGTRLTVT.

This clone came up once. The chain carries TRBV29-1 and TRBJ1-4; D is perhaps TRBD1 (6 bases). Trimming left V 7 bases short and J 8 bases short, with 14 bases between. This CDR3 comprises 12 residues. Germline V gene sequence: CDR1 SQVTM, CDR2 ANQGSEA. DNA for the CDR3: TGCAGCGCCGGGGGGCGCAGGGAAAAACTGTTTTTT. Translating it yields CSAGGRREKLFF.

The V gene is TRBV7-3, the J gene TRBJ2-1; 9 nucleotides agree with TRBD2. Germline loops: CDR1 SGHTA, CDR2 FQGTGA. CDR3 length equals 17 residues. J lost 6 bases, V lost 2 bases, and 11 bases had no gene match. Here the CDR3 reads CASSLSGSLAGFNEQFF. In DNA, the CDR3 is TGTGCCAGCAGCTTATCGGGTTCCCTAGCGGGGTTCAATGAGCAGTTCTTC.

The chain joins TRBV9 to TRBJ1-2; no clear D. The CDR3 consists of 15 residues. CDR1 is SGDLS, CDR2 YYNGEE, per germline. Trimming left V 0 bases short and J 7 bases short, with 16 bases between. CDR3 sequence: CASSVEVWLSGGYTF. The CDR3, as DNA: TGTGCCAGCAGCGTAGAAGTCTGGTTGAGCGGTGGCTACACCTTC.

The rearrangement links TRBV11-2 to TRBJ2-5; possible D gene TRBD2, 5 bases. The V end lost 7 bases, the J end lost 4 bases, and 16 bases lay between the germline ends. From germline, CDR1 is SGHAT and CDR2 FQNNGV. The CDR3 sequence is 14 residues long. The CDR3 nucleotides read TGTGCCAGCAAACGCCCTGGACGGGGAGAGACCCAGTACTTC. Translated: CASKRPGRGETQYF.

This clone has a single count. The chain has TRBV20-1 and TRBJ2-3, with D possibly TRBD2 on 7 matching bases. The CDR3 spans 16 residues. Germline V gene sequence: CDR1 DFQATT, CDR2 SNEGSKA (reference sequence). V was cut by 3 bases and J by 5 bases, with 21 bases left in between. The CDR3 sequence: CSASSEGGGLGDTQYF. In DNA form, the CDR3 reads TGCAGTGCTAGTTCGGAAGGGGGGGGCCTCGGAGATACGCAGTATTTT.

J is TRBJ2-7 and V is TRBV15; 7 nucleotides align to TRBD2. Germline trimming cut 1 base from V and 3 bases from J; bases unmatched to any gene: 3. The germline V gene encodes CDR1 LNHNV and CDR2 YYDKDF (reference sequence). The CDR3 consists of 14 residues. The CDR3 sequence is CATSRALADYEQYF. CDR3 nucleotide sequence: TGTGCCACCAGCAGAGCTCTAGCGGACTACGAGCAGTACTTC.

The rearrangement links TRBV12-3 or TRBV12-4 to TRBJ1-2, with 7 bases aligning to TRBD1. Germline trimming cut 0 bases from V and 6 bases from J; bases unmatched to any gene: 1. The CDR3 totals 13 residues. The CDR3, as DNA: TGTGCCAGCAGTTTAGCAGGGGGCAATGGCTACACCTTC. Protein sequence: CASSLAGGNGYTF.

The chain combines TRBV7-9 with TRBJ2-3; D may be TRBD1 (6 bases). The CDR3 loop spans 14 amino acids. Trimming pared 9 bases from V and 3 bases from J, leaving 16 bases between. CDR1 SEHNR and CDR2 FQNEAQ come from the germline V gene (reference sequence). CDR3 nucleotides: TGTGCCAGTAGACAGGCTCCCTTTACAGATACGCAGTATTTT. Encoded protein: CASRQAPFTDTQYF.

This chain joins TRBV28 and TRBJ1-4, with TRBD1 identical over 9 bases. CDR3 length: 14 amino acids. The germline V gene has CDR1 MDHEN and CDR2 SYDVKM. V was clipped by 6 bases and J by 7 bases; unmatched bases: 6. The CDR3 region is CASRGTGSSEKLFF. CDR3 nucleotides: TGTGCCAGCAGAGGGACAGGGAGTAGTGAAAAACTGTTTTTT.

This clone came up once. The rearrangement joins TRBV25-1 to TRBJ1-6; possibly TRBD1 for D (5 bases). The CDR3 sequence is 14 residues long. With 6 bases removed from V and 7 bases from J, the gap between germline ends came to 13 bases. Germline lookup yields CDR1 MGHDK and CDR2 SYGVNS. Here the CDR3 reads CASRIQGGNSPLHF. DNA for the CDR3: TGTGCCAGCAGAATTCAGGGAGGAAATTCACCCCTCCACTTT. The whole variable domain, remainder taken from reference TRBV25-1 and TRBJ1-6, is EADIYQTPRYLVIGTGKKITLECSQTMGHDKMYWYQQDPGMELHLIHYSYGVNSTEKGDLSSESTVSRIRTEHFPLTLESARPSHTSQYLCASRIQGGNSPLHFGNGTRLTVT.

This clone appeared once. This sequence joins TRBV28 and TRBJ1-1; weak D call: TRBD1 (6 bases). Germline values: CDR1 MDHEN, CDR2 SYDVKM. The CDR3 sequence is 15 residues long. Trimming removed 5 bases at V and 5 bases at J, with 18 bases between. As DNA, the CDR3 is TGTGCCAGCAGTGGGGTTGGGGGGGGCTCAACTGAAGCTTTCTTT. As protein: CASSGVGGGSTEAFF. Full variable domain (missing parts from reference TRBV28 and TRBJ1-1): DVKVTQSSRYLVKRTGEKVFLECVQDMDHENMFWYRQDPGLGLRLIYFSYDVKMKEKGDIPEGYSVSREKKERFSLILESASTNQTSMYLCASSGVGGGSTEAFFGQGTRLTVV.

The J gene is TRBJ1-1, the V gene TRBV4-1; a weak D match, TRBD1 (6 bases). CDR3 size: 17 residues. Germline values: CDR1 MGHRA, CDR2 YSYEKL. V lost 0 bases and J 1 base, leaving 15 bases between the germline ends. CDR3 loop: CASSQDLGGTRNTEAFF. In DNA, the CDR3 is TGCGCCAGCAGCCAAGATTTAGGGGGAACTAGGAACACTGAAGCTTTCTTT.

This clone appeared a single time. The CDR3 reads CASRSPADRRYGYTF. As DNA, the CDR3 is TGTGCCAGCAGGTCGCCGGCTGACAGGAGATATGGCTACACCTTC. The V call is TRBV6-5, the J call TRBJ1-2; tentative D call: TRBD1 (6 bases). The CDR3 is 15 amino acids. V was shortened by 6 bases and J by 5 bases, with 19 bases between the two germline ends. Per germline, CDR1 MNHEY and CDR2 SVGAGI.